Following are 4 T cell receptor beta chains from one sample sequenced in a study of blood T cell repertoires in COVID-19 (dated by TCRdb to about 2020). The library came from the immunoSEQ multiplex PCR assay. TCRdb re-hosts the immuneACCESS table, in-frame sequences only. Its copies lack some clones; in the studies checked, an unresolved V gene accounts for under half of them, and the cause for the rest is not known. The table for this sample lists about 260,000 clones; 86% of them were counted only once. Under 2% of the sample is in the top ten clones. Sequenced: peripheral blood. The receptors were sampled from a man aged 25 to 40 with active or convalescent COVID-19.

The CDR3, as DNA: TGTGCCAGCAGGGAGACAGGGACGCCGGCCCTCCACTTT. The encoded protein is CASRETGTPALHF. The V gene is TRBV6-5, the J gene TRBJ1-6; TRBD1 aligns across 7 bases. Trimming at V came to 6 bases and at J to 14 bases, leaving 10 bases not matched to a gene. The CDR3 has 13 residues. Germline V CDR1 and CDR2: MNHEY, SVGAGI.

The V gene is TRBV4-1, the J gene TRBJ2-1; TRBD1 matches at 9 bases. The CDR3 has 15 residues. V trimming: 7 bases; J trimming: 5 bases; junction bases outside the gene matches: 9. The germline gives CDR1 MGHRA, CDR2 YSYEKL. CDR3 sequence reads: CASKRTGTGHNEQFF. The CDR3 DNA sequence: TGCGCCAGCAAGAGGACCGGGACAGGGCACAATGAGCAGTTCTTC.

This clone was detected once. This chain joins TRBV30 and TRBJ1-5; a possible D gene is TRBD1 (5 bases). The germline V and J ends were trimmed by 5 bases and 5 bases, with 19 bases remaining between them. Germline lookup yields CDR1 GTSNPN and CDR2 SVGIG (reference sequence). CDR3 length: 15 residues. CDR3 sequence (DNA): TGTGCCTGGCAGCGGGGCACGAGGGATGATCAGCCCCAGCATTTT. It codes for CAWQRGTRDDQPQHF.

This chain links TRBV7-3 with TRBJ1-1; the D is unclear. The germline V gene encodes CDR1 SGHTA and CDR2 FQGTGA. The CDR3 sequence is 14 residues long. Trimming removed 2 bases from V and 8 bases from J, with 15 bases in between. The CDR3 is CASSLDQRSEEAFF. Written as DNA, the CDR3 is TGTGCCAGCAGCTTAGATCAACGTTCTGAGGAAGCTTTCTTT.